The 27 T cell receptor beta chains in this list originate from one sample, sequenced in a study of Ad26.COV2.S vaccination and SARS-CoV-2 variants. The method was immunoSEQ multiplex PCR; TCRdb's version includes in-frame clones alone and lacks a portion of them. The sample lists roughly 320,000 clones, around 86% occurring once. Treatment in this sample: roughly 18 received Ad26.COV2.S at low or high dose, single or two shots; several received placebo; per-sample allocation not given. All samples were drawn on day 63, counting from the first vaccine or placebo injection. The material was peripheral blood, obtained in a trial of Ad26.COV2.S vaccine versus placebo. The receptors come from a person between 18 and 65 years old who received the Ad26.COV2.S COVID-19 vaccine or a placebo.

CDR3 loop: CASRAWRSTYEQYF. DNA of the CDR3: TGTGCCAGCAGGGCGTGGCGGTCTACCTACGAGCAGTACTTC. The rearrangement links TRBV27 to TRBJ2-7, with no clear D. From germline, CDR1 is MNHEY and CDR2 SMNVEV (reference sequence). The CDR3 is 14 amino acids. The germline V and J ends were trimmed by 6 bases and 2 bases, with 14 bases remaining between them.

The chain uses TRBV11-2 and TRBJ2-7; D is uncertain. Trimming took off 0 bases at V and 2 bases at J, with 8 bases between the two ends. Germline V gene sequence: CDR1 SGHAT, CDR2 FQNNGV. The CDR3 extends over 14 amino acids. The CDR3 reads CASSLDRGTYEQYF. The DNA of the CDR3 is TGTGCCAGCAGCTTAGATCGTGGCACCTACGAGCAGTACTTC.

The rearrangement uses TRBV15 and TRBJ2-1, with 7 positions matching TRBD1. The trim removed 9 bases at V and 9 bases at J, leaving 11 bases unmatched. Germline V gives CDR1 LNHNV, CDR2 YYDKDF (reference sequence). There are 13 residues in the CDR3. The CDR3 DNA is TGTGCCACTCAACGAAGGGGGCTCGGTGAGCAGTTCTTC. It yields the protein CATQRRGLGEQFF.

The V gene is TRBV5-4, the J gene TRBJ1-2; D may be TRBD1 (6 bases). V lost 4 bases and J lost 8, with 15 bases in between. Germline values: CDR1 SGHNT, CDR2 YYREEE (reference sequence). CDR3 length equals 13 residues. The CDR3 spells CASSGDRSRGYTF. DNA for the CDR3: TGTGCCAGCAGCGGAGACAGGTCGCGGGGCTACACCTTC.

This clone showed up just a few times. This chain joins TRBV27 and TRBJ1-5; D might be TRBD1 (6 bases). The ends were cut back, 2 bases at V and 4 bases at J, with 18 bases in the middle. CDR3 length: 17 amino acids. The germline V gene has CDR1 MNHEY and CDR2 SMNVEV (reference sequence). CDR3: CASSLRGTPRINQPQHF. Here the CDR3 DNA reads TGTGCCAGCAGTTTACGCGGGACACCAAGGATAAATCAGCCCCAGCATTTT.

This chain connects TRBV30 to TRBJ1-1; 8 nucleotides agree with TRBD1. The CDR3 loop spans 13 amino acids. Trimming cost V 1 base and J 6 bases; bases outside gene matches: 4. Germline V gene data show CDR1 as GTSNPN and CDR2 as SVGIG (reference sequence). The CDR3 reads CAWSADRGAEAFF. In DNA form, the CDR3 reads TGTGCCTGGAGTGCCGACAGGGGTGCTGAAGCTTTCTTT. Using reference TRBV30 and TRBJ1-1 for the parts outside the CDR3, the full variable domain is SQTIHQWPATLVQPVGSPLSLECTVEGTSNPNLYWYRQAAGRGLQLLFYSVGIGQISSEVPQNLSASRPQDRQFILSSKKLLLSDSGFYLCAWSADRGAEAFFGQGTRLTVV.

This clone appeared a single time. CDR3 DNA: TGTGCCATACGGGGGGCCATAGATACGCAGTATTTT. Its protein is CAIRGAIDTQYF. The chain recombines TRBV10-3 with TRBJ2-3; maybe TRBD2 (7 bases). Germline V gene data show CDR1 as ENHRY and CDR2 as SYGVKD. This CDR3 spans 12 amino acids. Trimming left V 9 bases short and J 5 bases short, with 12 bases between.

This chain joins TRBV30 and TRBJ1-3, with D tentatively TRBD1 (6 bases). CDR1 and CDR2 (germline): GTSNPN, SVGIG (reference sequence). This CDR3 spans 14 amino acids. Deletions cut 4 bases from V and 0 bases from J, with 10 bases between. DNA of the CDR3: TGTGCCTGGAAGAGGGGGACCTCTGGAAACACCATATATTTT. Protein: CAWKRGTSGNTIYF.

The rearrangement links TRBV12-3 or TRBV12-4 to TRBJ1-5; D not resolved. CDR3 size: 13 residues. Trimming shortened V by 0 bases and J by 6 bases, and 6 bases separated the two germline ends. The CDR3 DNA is TGTGCCAGCAGTTTAGCCCAAATTCAGCCCCAGCATTTT. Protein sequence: CASSLAQIQPQHF.

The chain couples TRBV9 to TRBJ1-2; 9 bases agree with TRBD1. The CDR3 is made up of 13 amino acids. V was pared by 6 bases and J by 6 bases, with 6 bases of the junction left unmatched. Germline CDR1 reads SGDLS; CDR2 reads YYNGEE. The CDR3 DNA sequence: TGTGCCAGCAAAGGGACAGGGAAGGATGGCTACACCTTC. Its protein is CASKGTGKDGYTF.

CDR3 amino acids: CASRGPYTEAFF. The CDR3 DNA reads as TGCGCTTCCCGGGGGCCTTACACTGAAGCTTTCTTT. The chain has TRBV5-1 and TRBJ1-1; D might be TRBD1 (6 bases). In germline, CDR1 is SGHRS, CDR2 YFSETQ. This CDR3 contains 12 residues.

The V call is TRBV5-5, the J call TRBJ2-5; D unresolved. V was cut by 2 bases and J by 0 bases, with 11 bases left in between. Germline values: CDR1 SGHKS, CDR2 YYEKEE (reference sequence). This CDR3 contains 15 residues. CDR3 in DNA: TGTGCCAGCAGCTTCTTGACTGCCTACCAAGAGACCCAGTACTTC. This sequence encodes CASSFLTAYQETQYF.

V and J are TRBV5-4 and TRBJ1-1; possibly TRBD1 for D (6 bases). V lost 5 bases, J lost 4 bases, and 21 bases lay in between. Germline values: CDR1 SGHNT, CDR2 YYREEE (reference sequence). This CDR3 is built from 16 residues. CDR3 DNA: TGTGCCAGCAGACCCAGGGGCGGGGGCATAGGCACTGAAGCTTTCTTT. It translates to CASRPRGGGIGTEAFF.

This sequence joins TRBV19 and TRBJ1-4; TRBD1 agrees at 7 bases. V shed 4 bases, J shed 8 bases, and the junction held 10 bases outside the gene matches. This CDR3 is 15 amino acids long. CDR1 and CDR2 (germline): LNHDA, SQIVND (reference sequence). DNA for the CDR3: TGTGCCAGTAGTAAGGACAGGCCGGGTGAAGAAAAACTGTTTTTT. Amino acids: CASSKDRPGEEKLFF.

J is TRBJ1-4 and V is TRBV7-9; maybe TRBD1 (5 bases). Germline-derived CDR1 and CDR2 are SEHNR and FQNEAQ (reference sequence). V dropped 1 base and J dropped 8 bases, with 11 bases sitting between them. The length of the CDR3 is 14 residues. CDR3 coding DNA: TGTGCCAGCAGCTTAGTTGGGGCAGGGGAAAAACTGTTTTTT. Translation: CASSLVGAGEKLFF.

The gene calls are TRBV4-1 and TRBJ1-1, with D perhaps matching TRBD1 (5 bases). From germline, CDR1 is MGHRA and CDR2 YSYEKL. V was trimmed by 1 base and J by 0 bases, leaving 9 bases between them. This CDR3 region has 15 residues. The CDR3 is CASSQGQNVNTEAFF. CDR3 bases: TGCGCCAGCAGCCAAGGACAGAATGTGAACACTGAAGCTTTCTTT.

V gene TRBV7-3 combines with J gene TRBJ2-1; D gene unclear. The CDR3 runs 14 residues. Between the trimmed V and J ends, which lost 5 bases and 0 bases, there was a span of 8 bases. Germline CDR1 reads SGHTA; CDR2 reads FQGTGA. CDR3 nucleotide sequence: TGTGCCAGCAGCCCAGAAGGCTCCTACAATGAGCAGTTCTTC. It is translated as CASSPEGSYNEQFF.

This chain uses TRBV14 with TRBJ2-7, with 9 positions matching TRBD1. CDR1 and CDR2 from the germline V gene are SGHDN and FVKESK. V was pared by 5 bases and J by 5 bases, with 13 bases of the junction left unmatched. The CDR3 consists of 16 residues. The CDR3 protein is CASSAPGTGRPHEQYF. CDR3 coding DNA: TGTGCCAGCAGCGCGCCCGGGACAGGGAGACCCCACGAGCAGTACTTC.

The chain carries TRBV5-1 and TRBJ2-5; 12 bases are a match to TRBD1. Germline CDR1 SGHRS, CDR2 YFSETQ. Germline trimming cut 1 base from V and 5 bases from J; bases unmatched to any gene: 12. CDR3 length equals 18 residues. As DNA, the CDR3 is TGCGCCAGCAGCTTGTATGGGGACAGGGGGCTTCTGGGGGAGACCCAGTACTTC. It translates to CASSLYGDRGLLGETQYF.

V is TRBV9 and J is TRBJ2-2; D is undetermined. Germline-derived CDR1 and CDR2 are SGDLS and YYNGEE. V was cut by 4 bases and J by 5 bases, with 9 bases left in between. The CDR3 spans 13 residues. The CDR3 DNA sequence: TGTGCCAGCAGCCCGCCCTCAACCGGGGAGCTGTTTTTT. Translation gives CASSPPSTGELFF.

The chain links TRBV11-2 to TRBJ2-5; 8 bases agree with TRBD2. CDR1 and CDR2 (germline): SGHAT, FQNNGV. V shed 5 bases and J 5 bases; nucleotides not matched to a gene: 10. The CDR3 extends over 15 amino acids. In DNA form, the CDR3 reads TGTGCCAGCAGCCTCGGGAGGGGGGCCCGTGAGACCCAGTACTTC. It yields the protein CASSLGRGARETQYF.

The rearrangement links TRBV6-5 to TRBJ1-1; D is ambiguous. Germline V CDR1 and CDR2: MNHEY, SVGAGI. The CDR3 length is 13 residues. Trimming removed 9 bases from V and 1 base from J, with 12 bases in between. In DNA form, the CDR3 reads TGTGCCAGTATAAGGGCAGAGAACACTGAAGCTTTCTTT. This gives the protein CASIRAENTEAFF.

The CDR3, as DNA: TGCAGCGTTGAAAGACAAAGCATGAACACTGAAGCTTTCTTT. Its protein is CSVERQSMNTEAFF. This chain uses TRBV29-1 with TRBJ1-1; D unresolved. CDR1 and CDR2 (germline): SQVTM, ANQGSEA. CDR3 size: 14 residues. Between the trimmed V and J ends, which lost 2 bases and 0 bases, there was a span of 10 bases.

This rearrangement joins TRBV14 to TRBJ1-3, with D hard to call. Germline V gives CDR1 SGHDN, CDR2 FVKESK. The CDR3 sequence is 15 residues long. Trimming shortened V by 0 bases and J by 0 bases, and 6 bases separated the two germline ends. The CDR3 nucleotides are TGTGCCAGCAGCCAAGATAGCTCCTCTGGAAACACCATATATTTT. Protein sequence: CASSQDSSSGNTIYF.

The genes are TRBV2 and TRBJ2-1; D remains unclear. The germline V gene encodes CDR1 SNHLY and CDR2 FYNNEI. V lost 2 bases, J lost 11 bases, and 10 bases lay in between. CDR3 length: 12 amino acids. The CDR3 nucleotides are TGTGCCAGCAGTGAACAGGTTCCAAAGCAGTTCTTC. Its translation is CASSEQVPKQFF.

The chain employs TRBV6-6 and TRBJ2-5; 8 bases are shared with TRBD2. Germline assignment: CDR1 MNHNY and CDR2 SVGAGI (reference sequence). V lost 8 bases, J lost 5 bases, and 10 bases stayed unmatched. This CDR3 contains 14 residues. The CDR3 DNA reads TGTGCCAGCGCCCCTCACCCGGGGGGGGAGACCCAGTACTTC. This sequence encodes CASAPHPGGETQYF.

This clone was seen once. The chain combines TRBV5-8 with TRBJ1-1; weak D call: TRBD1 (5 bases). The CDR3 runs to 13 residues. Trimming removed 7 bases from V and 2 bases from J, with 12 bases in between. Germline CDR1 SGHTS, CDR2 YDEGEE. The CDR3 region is CASLDSPNTEAFF. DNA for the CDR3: TGTGCCAGCCTCGACAGTCCCAACACTGAAGCTTTCTTT.